This T cell receptor (beta chain) was observed in a study of blood T cell repertoires in COVID-19. Study background: From the United States, Italy and Spain came samples of acute and convalescent COVID-19. The cDNA or gDNA used as material had been derived from T cells, B-cell-depleted T cells, or PBMCs.

The authors' processing: Estimation of nucleated cell counts relied on the amplification of reference gene primers. Method: immunoSEQ multiplex PCR; TCRdb's copy keeps in-frame clones and lacks some. For V, J and clone size, that table is used; D and trimming come from the DNA. The table lists some 160,000 clones, 80% to 85% of them singletons. This clone was counted once. Trimming left V 2 bases short and J 1 base short, with 15 bases between. CDR1 is SGHTA and CDR2 is FQGNSA in the germline V gene. The CDR3 contains 16 residues. The rearrangement links TRBV7-2 to TRBJ2-7, with D maybe TRBD1 (6 bases). The sample taken for sequencing was peripheral blood. The origin of this receptor is a man aged 65 to 85 with active or convalescent COVID-19. CDR3 coding DNA: TGTGCCAGCAGCTTACAGGGGAGTAGGATTTCCTACGAGCAGTACTTC. It codes for CASSLQGSRISYEQYF.